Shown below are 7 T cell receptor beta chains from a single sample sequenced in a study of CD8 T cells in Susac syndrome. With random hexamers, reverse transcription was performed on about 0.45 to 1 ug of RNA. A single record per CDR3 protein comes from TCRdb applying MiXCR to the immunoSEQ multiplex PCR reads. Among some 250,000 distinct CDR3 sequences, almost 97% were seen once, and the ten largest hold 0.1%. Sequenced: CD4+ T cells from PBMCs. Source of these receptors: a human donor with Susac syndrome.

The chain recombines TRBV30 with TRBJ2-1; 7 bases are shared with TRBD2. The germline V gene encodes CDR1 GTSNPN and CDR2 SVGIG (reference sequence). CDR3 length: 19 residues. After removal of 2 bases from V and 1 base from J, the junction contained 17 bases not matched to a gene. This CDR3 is CAWSWRGVGGGPSYNEQFF. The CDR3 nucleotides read TGTGCCTGGAGTTGGCGGGGAGTCGGGGGAGGGCCATCCTACAATGAGCAGTTCTTC.

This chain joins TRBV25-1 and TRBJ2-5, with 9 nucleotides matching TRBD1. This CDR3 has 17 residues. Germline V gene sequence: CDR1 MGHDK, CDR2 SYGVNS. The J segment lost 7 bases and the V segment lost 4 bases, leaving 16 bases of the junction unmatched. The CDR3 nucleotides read TGTGCCAGCAGTGGCGACCCGGGACAGGGTGTACGAGCGACCCAGTACTTC. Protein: CASSGDPGQGVRATQYF. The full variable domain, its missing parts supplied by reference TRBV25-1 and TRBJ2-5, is EADIYQTPRYLVIGTGKKITLECSQTMGHDKMYWYQQDPGMELHLIHYSYGVNSTEKGDLSSESTVSRIRTEHFPLTLESARPSHTSQYLCASSGDPGQGVRATQYFGPGTRLLVL.

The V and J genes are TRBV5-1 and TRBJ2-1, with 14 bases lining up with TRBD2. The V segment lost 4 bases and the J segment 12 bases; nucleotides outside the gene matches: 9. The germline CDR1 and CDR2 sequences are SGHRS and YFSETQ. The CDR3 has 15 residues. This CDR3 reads CASSEGLAGVLGQFF. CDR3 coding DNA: TGCGCCAGCAGCGAGGGACTAGCGGGAGTTTTAGGGCAGTTCTTC.

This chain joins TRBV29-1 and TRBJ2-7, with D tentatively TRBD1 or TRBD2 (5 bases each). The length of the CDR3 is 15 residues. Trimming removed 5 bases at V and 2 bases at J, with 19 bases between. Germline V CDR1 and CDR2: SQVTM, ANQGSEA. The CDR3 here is CSVREGPAGAYEQYF. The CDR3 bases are TGCAGCGTTCGCGAGGGGCCTGCCGGAGCCTACGAGCAGTACTTC.

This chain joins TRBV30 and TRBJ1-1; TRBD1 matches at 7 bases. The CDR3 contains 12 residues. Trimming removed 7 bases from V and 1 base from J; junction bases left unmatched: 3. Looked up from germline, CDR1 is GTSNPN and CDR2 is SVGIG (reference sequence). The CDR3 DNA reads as TGTGCCTACGGGACAGCGAACACTGAAGCTTTCTTT. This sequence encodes CAYGTANTEAFF.

CDR3 protein: CSASPGLAGGGSYNEQFF. The CDR3 DNA sequence: TGCAGTGCTAGCCCGGGACTAGCGGGAGGGGGCTCCTACAATGAGCAGTTCTTC. V is TRBV20-1 and J is TRBJ2-1; 16 bases fit TRBD2. Trimming took 3 bases from V and 0 from J; bases not matched to a gene: 5. The CDR3 runs to 18 residues. Germline CDR1 is DFQATT and CDR2 is SNEGSKA (reference sequence).

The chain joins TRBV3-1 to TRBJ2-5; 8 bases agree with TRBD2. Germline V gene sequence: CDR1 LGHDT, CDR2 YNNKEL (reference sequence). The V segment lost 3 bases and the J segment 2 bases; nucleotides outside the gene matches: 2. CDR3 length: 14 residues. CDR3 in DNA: TGTGCCAGCAGCCAGTCTAGCGGGCAAGAGACCCAGTACTTC. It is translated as CASSQSSGQETQYF.